This TCR beta chain was retrieved from a study of cytomegalovirus exposure and HLA in healthy donors. Study summary: An early data release held some 89 million unique TCRs from HLA-typed donors.

In the PCR, 60 Vbeta and 13 Jbeta primers were used. The assay was immunoSEQ multiplex PCR, and TCRdb's table has in-frame clones only and misses some. The repertoire has approximately 140,000 clones, over 70% of them found once; the top ten carry about 1.6%. The sequence was obtained from a woman under 30 in good health and CMV-seronegative. Input material: PBMCs.

Here the CDR3 reads CASSLAPTENTEAFF. In DNA, the CDR3 is TGTGCCAGCAGCTTAGCCCCGACAGAGAACACTGAAGCTTTCTTT. V gene TRBV7-9 combines with J gene TRBJ1-1, with a possible D match to TRBD1 (5 bases). V was trimmed by 0 bases and J by 1 base, leaving 9 bases between them. The CDR3 extends over 15 amino acids. Germline CDR1 and CDR2: SEHNR and FQNEAQ (reference sequence).